This is a list of T cell receptor beta chains from one sample in a study of shared clonotypes between healthy human individuals. Some clones are missing from TCRdb's copy, which holds only in-frame ones; the method was immunoSEQ multiplex PCR. The data contain about 180,000 clones, 90% to 95% of them seen just once; the ten biggest clones take up about 0.067%. The source material was naive CD4+ T cells sorted from blood. These receptors were taken from a woman aged 30 to 39 in good health. Each CDR3 is given with its conserved first and last residue. D genes are given only for firm matches. Size values are once, few and many counts, or a class for expanded clones, and some rows have none.

once TRBJ2-1 - TRBV29-1 TGCAGCGTTGGGGAATTTTTTTCCTACAATGAGCAGTTCTTC CSVGEFFSYNEQFF
- TRBJ2-5 TRBD2 TRBV28 TGTGCCAGCAGTTACCAGCGGGAGAGCGGGGAGACCCAGTACTTC CASSYQRESGETQYF
- TRBJ2-3 TRBD2 TRBV19 TGTGCCAGTAGAAGAGCGGGAGGCCCCCTCGCCGTAGATACGCAGTATTTT CASRRAGGPLAVDTQYF
- TRBJ1-2 TRBD1 TRBV28 TGTGCCAGCAGTTTTGGGACAGATCCCGGAGGCTACACCTTC CASSFGTDPGGYTF
- TRBJ2-7 TRBD2 TRBV30 TGTGCCTGGAGGACTGACTATCGGGAGGCGGACTACGAGCAGTACTTC CAWRTDYREADYEQYF
- TRBJ2-7 - TRBV18 TGTGCCAGCTCACCACCGATCACTAAGTTGGACGAGCAGTACTTC CASSPPITKLDEQYF
once TRBJ1-1 TRBD1 TRBV6-5 TGTGCCAGCAGTTATGACGGACAGGGGAGCACTGAAGCTTTCTTT CASSYDGQGSTEAFF
- TRBJ2-2 - TRBV5-1 TGCGCCAGCAGCTCTGGAGGGCGGCTTACCGGGGAGCTGTTTTTT CASSSGGRLTGELFF
- TRBJ1-1 - TRBV6-6 TGTGCCAGCAGTAGGCAGGCGGGTATGGGTAATGAAGCTTTCTTT CASSRQAGMGNEAFF
- TRBJ2-1 - TRBV7-9 TGTGCCAGCCTCTTAGTGGAGGCTAACAATGAGCAGTTCTTC CASLLVEANNEQFF
- TRBJ1-2 - TRBV11-2 TGTGCCAGCACCATGGGAGACAGCAACTATGGCTACACCTTC CASTMGDSNYGYTF
few TRBJ1-5 - TRBV6-1 TGTGCCAGCAGTGCACGGGGCCCACATTCGGGCAATCAGCCCCAGCATTTT CASSARGPHSGNQPQHF
- TRBJ1-1 - TRBV7-6 TGTGCCAGCAGCTTAGACAGGAATGAAGCTTTCTTT CASSLDRNEAFF
- TRBJ1-1 - TRBV10-1 TGCGCCAGCAGTGACCGACTTGGTGAAGCTTTCTTT CASSDRLGEAFF
- TRBJ1-3 - TRBV15 TGTGCCACCAGCAGGGGACGGGGTTCAGCTGGAAACACCATATATTTT CATSRGRGSAGNTIYF
- TRBJ2-6 TRBD1 TRBV5-4 TGTGCCAGCAGCGAGGACAGGGCTTCTGGGGCCAACGTCCTGACTTTC CASSEDRASGANVLTF
- TRBJ2-3 TRBD2 TRBV6-5 TGTGCCAGCAGTATGACTAGCGGGGTGGGAGATACGCAGTATTTT CASSMTSGVGDTQYF
- TRBJ2-3 - TRBV10-3 TGTGCCATCAGTGAGTCTTCGGGGGGCGGCACAGATACGCAGTATTTT CAISESSGGGTDTQYF
- TRBJ2-7 - TRBV28 TGTGCCAGCAGTCATCGCCCCGACAGGTCCTACGAGCAGTACTTC CASSHRPDRSYEQYF
- TRBJ1-1 TRBD1 TRBV29-1 TGCAGCGTTACCGGACAGGAAAACACTGAAGCTTTCTTT CSVTGQENTEAFF
- TRBJ2-7 - TRBV7-9 TGTGCCAGCAGCTTAGACAGTCCCCACGAGCAGTACTTC CASSLDSPHEQYF
- TRBJ2-7 TRBD2 TRBV6-5 TGTGCCAGCAGTTCAACGTCGGGAGGGATGGAGCAGTACTTC CASSSTSGGMEQYF
once TRBJ1-1 TRBD1 TRBV10-3 TGTGCCATCAGTCCGGACAGGGAGACTGAAGCTTTCTTT CAISPDRETEAFF